Sequencing of this T cell receptor beta chain was carried out in a study of follicular helper T cells after annual influenza vaccination. The time point was: 2015-2016 season, pre-vaccination. Between the trimmed V and J ends, which lost 5 bases and 2 bases, there was a span of 8 bases. The CDR3 has 13 amino acids. Germline V lookup: CDR1 SNHLY, CDR2 FYNNEI. Clones were read by immunoSEQ multiplex PCR, and TCRdb kept only the in-frame ones, dropping some. Seen here are more than 2,000 clones, more than 70% observed once, and the top ten hold more than 7%. The rearrangement joins TRBV2 to TRBJ2-3; possibly TRBD1 or TRBD2 for D (5 bases each). Source: CXCR5+ CD38+ circulating T follicular helper cells from blood, taken on the day of influenza vaccination. Stated subset: circulating Tfh, non-naive CD4+CXCR5+PD-1+ (ICOS+CD38+ or ICOS-CD38-). The TCR sequence derives from an adult who received the influenza vaccine. The CDR3 spells CASSRDHTDTQYF. The CDR3 DNA follows: TGTGCCAGCAGTCGGGACCACACAGATACGCAGTATTTT.